A single sample gave rise to the 4 T cell receptor beta chains below, sequenced in a study of tumor-infiltrating lymphocytes in primary liver carcinoma. RNA and DNA were co-extracted from approximately 20-30 mg of unsorted bulk tissue. TCR beta cDNA came from around 0.5 ug total RNA, primed with a constant-region primer. Sequencing libraries for TCR beta derived from three nested multiplex PCR rounds that used slightly modified ARM-PCR. With TRBV1-TRBV30 forward primers and a C-beta reverse primer, the first two PCR rounds were run for approximately 10 cycles each. TCRdb ran MiXCR on the multiplex PCR reads and lists one entry per CDR3 protein. The data hold 90,000 to 150,000 distinct CDR3 sequences, with 50% to 70% observed a single time. Sequencing used liver tumor tissue from sampling region 1. Subset here: tumor region T1, superior pole. These receptors were taken from a woman aged 55-69 years with primary liver carcinoma and hepatitis B virus infection.

The chain links TRBV7-8 to TRBJ2-5, with TRBD2 matching over 7 bases. V dropped 4 bases and J dropped 1; count of bases not matched to a gene: 3. CDR1 is SGHVS and CDR2 is FQNEAQ in the germline V gene. The CDR3 totals 14 residues. CDR3 bases: TGTGCCAGCAGCTATGCGGGAGTCCAAGAGACCCAGTACTTC. Its protein is CASSYAGVQETQYF.

In the case of this clonotype: Since a much larger clone is just one base distant, this may be a read error. The rearrangement joins TRBV5-1 to TRBJ1-1; D is perhaps TRBD1 (5 bases). V lost 4 bases to trimming and J lost 5 bases, with 12 bases between them. Germline assignment: CDR1 SGHRS and CDR2 YFSETQ. This CDR3 is built from 13 residues. The DNA of the CDR3 is TGCGCCAGCAGCCTGGACAAGGGGACTGAAGCTTTCTTT. Its protein product is CASSLDKGTEAFF.

In its sample, this clonotype was seen a few times. A clone one base away is much larger, so this may be a read error. V is TRBV6-1 and J is TRBJ2-5, with D hard to call. Germline V gene data show CDR1 as MNHNS and CDR2 as SASEGT. The CDR3 has 13 amino acids. The CDR3 nucleotides read TGTGCCAGCAGTGAATTACAGCAAGAGGCCCAGTACTTC. This gives the protein CASSELQQEAQYF.

The rearrangement uses TRBV11-3 and TRBJ2-3; D unresolved. The CDR3 is 14 residues long. Germline V gives CDR1 SGHNT, CDR2 YENEEA. V lost 3 bases to trimming and J lost 15 bases, with 22 bases between them. The chain's CDR3 is CASSFRTGTDMHYF. The CDR3 bases are TGTGCCAGCAGCTTCCGGACGGGCACAGATATGCACTATTTT.